This T cell receptor (beta chain) stems from a study of tumour-infiltrating T cells in Burkitt lymphoma. Study-level information: All epidemiological Burkitt lymphoma subtypes were represented in the cohort.

Germline V gene data show CDR1 as SGHNT and CDR2 as YYREEE (reference sequence). This CDR3 is 15 amino acids long. Unmatched junction bases numbered 6, after V lost 4 bases and J lost 4 bases. TCRdb keeps only in-frame clones here, not all; method: immunoSEQ multiplex PCR. The data hold about 7,000 clones, with approximately 81% observed a single time. Sample: tumor tissue. J is TRBJ1-1 and V is TRBV5-4; 11 bases match TRBD1. The sequence derives from a human donor with Burkitt lymphoma. CDR3 region: CASSVDRGRATEAFF. The CDR3 nucleotides are TGTGCCAGCAGCGTGGACAGGGGGCGTGCCACTGAAGCTTTCTTT.